These T cell receptor beta chains were read from a single sample in a study of spatial heterogeneity in lung cancer. TCRdb independently ran MiXCR on the 5' RACE reads; one entry per CDR3 protein. The repertoire holds about 47,000 distinct CDR3 sequences, with 10% to 15% as singletons. This specimen was PBMCs, taken at follow-up. Receptors were obtained from a male donor with early-stage non-small cell lung cancer. The CDR3 runs from the conserved cysteine through the conserved F or W. D genes are given only for firm matches. Clone size is stated in some rows and not others, as once, few, many or a class when expanded.

d_gene | j_gene | abundance | v_gene | CDR3nt | CDR3aa
- | TRBJ1-1 | - | TRBV20-1 | TGCAGTGCTAGAGATGGTAGAGTGAACACTGAAGCTTTCTTT | CSARDGRVNTEAFF
- | TRBJ2-1 | - | TRBV7-3 | TGTGCCAGCAGCATCCGGGGCATAAACAATGAGCAGTTCTTC | CASSIRGINNEQFF
- | TRBJ1-2 | many | TRBV7-2 | TGTGCCAGCAGCTTACCGTCGAGAGACGGACGCTACACCTTC | CASSLPSRDGRYTF
TRBD2 | TRBJ2-5 | many | TRBV4-3 | TGCGCCAGCAGCCACCTAATTCCGACTAGCGGGTCCCAAGAGACCCAGTACTTC | CASSHLIPTSGSQETQYF
- | TRBJ2-7 | many | TRBV3-1 | TGTGCCAGCAGCCAAAAAGCGCCAGGGGCAGGGTGGATTCGCACTTACGAGCAGTACTTC | CASSQKAPGAGWIRTYEQYF
TRBD2 | TRBJ2-3 | many | TRBV4-3 | TGCGCCAGCAGCCAAGGACGGTCCCTAGCGGGCTCAGATACGCAGTATTTT | CASSQGRSLAGSDTQYF
TRBD1 | TRBJ1-1 | - | TRBV2 | TGTGCCAGCAGTACAGGGGGCAACACTGAAGCTTTCTTT | CASSTGGNTEAFF
TRBD2 | TRBJ2-7 | many | TRBV12-5 | TGTGCTAGTGCTATGGGACTAGCGGGAGCTGAGCAGTACTTC | CASAMGLAGAEQYF
TRBD2 | TRBJ2-1 | - | TRBV5-4 | TGTGCCAGCAGCTTGGGCGGGCTAGCGGGAAACAATGAGCAGTTCTTC | CASSLGGLAGNNEQFF
TRBD2 | TRBJ2-3 | many | TRBV10-3 | TGTGCCATCAGTGCGTCGGCTAGCGGGGGCCTTAGCACAGATACGCAGTATTTT | CAISASASGGLSTDTQYF
- | TRBJ2-7 | - | TRBV5-1 | TGCGCCAGCAGCGCCCAGGCACAGAGCTCCTACGAGCAGTACTTC | CASSAQAQSSYEQYF
- | TRBJ1-5 | many | TRBV21-1 | TGTGCCAGCAGCAGCCGACCTAATCAGCCCCAGCATTTT | CASSSRPNQPQHF
TRBD1 | TRBJ2-4 | many | TRBV5-4 | TGTGCCAGCAGCTTGAAACTTGACAGGGAAGACATTCAGTACTTC | CASSLKLDREDIQYF
- | TRBJ1-1 | few | TRBV5-1 | TGCGCCAGCAGCTACGGGGGGAACACTGAAGCTTTCTTT | CASSYGGNTEAFF
- | TRBJ1-2 | many | TRBV20-1 | TGCAGTGCTCGGGGCTCCTATGGCTACACCTTC | CSARGSYGYTF
- | TRBJ2-1 | many | TRBV30 | TGTGCCTGGAGTGCAAAACCCCTAGGGTACAATGAGCAGTTCTTC | CAWSAKPLGYNEQFF
- | TRBJ1-4 | - | TRBV7-2 | TGTGCCAGCAGCCGAGACAAGAATGAAAAACTGTTTTTT | CASSRDKNEKLFF
- | TRBJ2-7 | many | TRBV18 | TGTGCCAGCTCACCACGGGTGGACAGTGACGAGCAGTACTTC | CASSPRVDSDEQYF
TRBD2 | TRBJ2-3 | - | TRBV5-1 | TGCGCCAGTAAGACCGGGACTACTAGCACAGATACGCAGTATTTT | CASKTGTTSTDTQYF
TRBD2 | TRBJ2-3 | many | TRBV20-1 | TGCAGTGCTAGAGTCGGAGCAGCGGGAGGTTCCCTTCCCTCAGATACGCAGTATTTT | CSARVGAAGGSLPSDTQYF
- | TRBJ1-1 | - | TRBV10-3 | TGTGCCATCAGTGAGTCGGGGGTTGGTACTGAAGCTTTCTTT | CAISESGVGTEAFF
- | TRBJ1-6 | many | TRBV12-3/TRBV12-4 | TGTGCCAGCAGTTTATTAGGTGTAAATTCACCCCTCCACTTT | CASSLLGVNSPLHF
- | TRBJ1-1 | many | TRBV6-5 | TGTGCCAGCAGTTACTCTACCCTTAGGACCACTGAAGCTTTCTTT | CASSYSTLRTTEAFF
TRBD2 | TRBJ2-7 | few | TRBV12-3/TRBV12-4 | TGTGCCAGCAGTTCGGGGACTAGCGGCGGGAAGCAGTACTTC | CASSSGTSGGKQYF
TRBD2 | TRBJ2-1 | many | TRBV12-3/TRBV12-4 | TGTGCCAGCAGTTCCGACCCCAGACTAGCGGGAATTGATGAGCAGTTCTTC | CASSSDPRLAGIDEQFF
TRBD1 | TRBJ2-7 | many | TRBV20-1 | TGCAGTGCTAGACTCAGGGGGACCACCTACGAGCAGTACTTC | CSARLRGTTYEQYF